The rows below give T cell receptor beta chains drawn from one sample of a study of CD8 T cells in Susac syndrome. From the immunoSEQ multiplex PCR reads, TCRdb called clonotypes with MiXCR, one entry per CDR3 protein. The repertoire holds approximately 120,000 distinct CDR3 sequences, with around 94% as singletons. Sequences were obtained from CD4+ T cells from PBMCs. All receptors come from a human donor in good health. Both conserved end residues are part of each CDR3. D genes are given only for firm matches. Some rows have no size entry. The others give once, few or many, or a class for an expanded clone.

>TRBV3-1|.|TRBJ2-5|.
TGTGCCAGCAGCCGATCGGACAGGGAGGGGCCAGAGACCCAGTACTTC
CASSRSDREGPETQYF
>TRBV11-2|.|TRBJ2-5|.
TGTGCCAGCAGCTTAGGTCAATACGGGACCCAAGAGACCCAGTACTTC
CASSLGQYGTQETQYF
>TRBV6-2/TRBV6-3|few|TRBJ1-2|TRBD1
TGTGCCAGCACCTACGGTGGGACAGGGGGATCTAACTATGGCTACACCTTC
CASTYGGTGGSNYGYTF
>TRBV29-1|.|TRBJ2-3|.
TGCAGCGTCACCTTTGGCACAGATACGCAGTATTTT
CSVTFGTDTQYF
>TRBV5-1|.|TRBJ2-5|.
TGCGCCAGCAGCTTTTTCGGGGGCGACAGGACCCAGTACTTC
CASSFFGGDRTQYF
>TRBV5-1|once|TRBJ1-4|.
TGCGCCAGCAGCTTGGCCGGGGGGCGCGGTGAAAAACTGTTTTTT
CASSLAGGRGEKLFF
>TRBV30|.|TRBJ1-1|.
TGTGCCTGGAAAAATGGAAACACTGAAGCTTTCTTT
CAWKNGNTEAFF
>TRBV7-2|.|TRBJ2-7|TRBD2
TGTGCCAGCAGCTTAGACCGGACCAGCGGGGCCTACGAGCAGTACTTC
CASSLDRTSGAYEQYF
>TRBV12-3/TRBV12-4|.|TRBJ1-3|.
TGTGCCAGCAGTCCCGCAGGGGTTAGCTCTGGAAACACCATATATTTT
CASSPAGVSSGNTIYF
>TRBV7-9|.|TRBJ2-1|.
TGTGCCAGCAGCCCGGAGGCCTACAATGAGCAGTTCTTC
CASSPEAYNEQFF
>TRBV6-2/TRBV6-3|few|TRBJ2-7|.
TGTGCCAGCAGTTACGGAGGGGGCGAGCAGTACTTC
CASSYGGGEQYF
>TRBV11-2|.|TRBJ2-5|.
TGTGCCAGCAGCTCGGACAGAAAAGAGACCCAGTACTTC
CASSSDRKETQYF
>TRBV5-1|.|TRBJ2-1|.
TGCGCCAGCAGCTCCTCGGCCGACTACAATGAGCAGTTCTTC
CASSSSADYNEQFF
>TRBV7-8|.|TRBJ2-3|.
TGTGCCAGCAGCTCGGAGGGTGATACGCAGTATTTT
CASSSEGDTQYF
>TRBV15|.|TRBJ1-2|.
TGTGCCACCAGCAGAGAAAGGGGCGCTAACTATGGCTACACCTTC
CATSRERGANYGYTF
>TRBV25-1|.|TRBJ2-7|.
TGTGCCAGCGAACCTAGGTGGGGGGCTATCGGGCACGAGCAGTACTTC
CASEPRWGAIGHEQYF
>TRBV12-3/TRBV12-4|.|TRBJ2-5|TRBD2
TGTGCCAGCAGTCCGCTAGCGGGAGAACAAGAGACCCAGTACTTC
CASSPLAGEQETQYF
>TRBV9|.|TRBJ2-1|TRBD2
TGTGCCAGCAGCGAAAACAGAGCTAGCGGGAGGGATGAGCAGTTCTTC
CASSENRASGRDEQFF
>TRBV4-2|.|TRBJ2-2|.
TGTGCCAGCAGCCAAGGAGGATCGAACACCGGGGAGCTGTTTTTT
CASSQGGSNTGELFF
>TRBV3-1|.|TRBJ1-2|TRBD1
TGTGCCAGCAGCCAAGGGGCAGGGGGCGGCTATGGCTACACCTTC
CASSQGAGGGYGYTF
>TRBV28|.|TRBJ1-3|TRBD1
TGTGCCAGCAGACAGGGGGGAAACACCATATATTTT
CASRQGGNTIYF
>TRBV4-3|.|TRBJ2-2|.
TGCGCCAGCAGCCAAGGCTCTGCGAACACCGGGGAGCTGTTTTTT
CASSQGSANTGELFF
>TRBV6-1|.|TRBJ2-7|.
TGTGCCAGCTCAAGAAGTCGTCCTTACGAGCAGTACTTC
CASSRSRPYEQYF
>TRBV6-1|.|TRBJ2-1|.
TGTGCCAGCAGCAACGCGGGTGGTAGCTCCTACAATGAGCAGTTCTTC
CASSNAGGSSYNEQFF
>TRBV14|.|TRBJ2-7|.
TGTGCCAGCAGCCAAGGGGACGAGCAGTACTTC
CASSQGDEQYF
>TRBV5-4|.|TRBJ2-2|.
TGTGCCAGCAGCTCGGAACTCTACACCGGGGAGCTGTTTTTT
CASSSELYTGELFF
>TRBV29-1|.|TRBJ2-5|.
TGCAGCGTTGATAATTGGGGCTCGGAGACCCAGTACTTC
CSVDNWGSETQYF
>TRBV29-1|.|TRBJ1-1|.
TGCAGCGCTGAGATAGGGGTGTCCGGGATCACTGAAGCTTTCTTT
CSAEIGVSGITEAFF
>TRBV2|.|TRBJ2-6|TRBD1
TGTGCCAGCAGTACGACGACAGGGTTTCCTGGGGCCAACGTCCTGACTTTC
CASSTTTGFPGANVLTF
>TRBV5-1|.|TRBJ2-2|.
TGCGCCAGCAGCTTGGTTGCGGGCGAATCGAACACCGGGGAGCTGTTTTTT
CASSLVAGESNTGELFF
>TRBV7-9|.|TRBJ2-2|.
TGTGCCAGCAGCCTCCAGCACTTCGGGTCGGAGGAGGGCACCGGGGAGCTGTTTTTT
CASSLQHFGSEEGTGELFF
>TRBV7-2|once|TRBJ1-2|.
TGTGCCAGCAGCTCCCGGGCCGACCCGTATGGCTACACCTTC
CASSSRADPYGYTF
>TRBV5-1|.|TRBJ1-5|.
TGCGCCAGCAGCCTTGACGGACAAAGCAATCAGCCCCAGCATTTT
CASSLDGQSNQPQHF
>TRBV6-1|.|TRBJ2-7|.
TGTGCCAGCAGTGATCGGACGGGGTTGTTTTCGTTTGTATACGAGCAGTACTTC
CASSDRTGLFSFVYEQYF
>TRBV20-1|.|TRBJ2-5|TRBD1
TGCAGTGCTACCACCTTGGGACAGCAAGAGACCCAGTACTTC
CSATTLGQQETQYF
>TRBV20-1|.|TRBJ1-5|.
TGCAGTGCTAGAGTCCCACAACTTAATCAGCCCCAGCATTTT
CSARVPQLNQPQHF
>TRBV12-3/TRBV12-4|.|TRBJ2-1|.
TGTGCCAGCAGTCTTCAGCGGAATGAGCAGTTCTTC
CASSLQRNEQFF
>TRBV30|.|TRBJ2-7|.
TGTGCCTGGAGTGGAGGAGCCTACGAGCAGTACTTC
CAWSGGAYEQYF
>TRBV4-2|.|TRBJ2-1|TRBD2
TGTGCCAGCAGCCAAGAGGCGGGAGGACGGGGTGAGCAGTTCTTC
CASSQEAGGRGEQFF
>TRBV20-1|.|TRBJ2-4|.
TGCAGTGCTCCTGCAGACCCGGGACACATTCAGTACTTC
CSAPADPGHIQYF
>TRBV12-3/TRBV12-4|.|TRBJ2-5|TRBD1
TGTGCCAGCAGTACCAGACAGGGCTTAGAGACCCAGTACTTC
CASSTRQGLETQYF
>TRBV29-1|once|TRBJ2-2|TRBD1
TGCAGCAGTTGGACAGGGGAGGACACCGGGGAGCTGTTTTTT
CSSWTGEDTGELFF
>TRBV10-3|.|TRBJ1-5|TRBD1
TGTGCCATCAGGTCCGGGACAGGGGAGAATCAGCCCCAGCATTTT
CAIRSGTGENQPQHF
>TRBV7-2|once|TRBJ2-1|.
TGTGCCAGCAGCGCGCGACAGGGAGGCCACAATGAGCAGTTCTTC
CASSARQGGHNEQFF
>TRBV6-6|.|TRBJ1-1|.
TGTGCCAGCAGTTACGGAGGTTCGAACACTGAAGCTTTCTTT
CASSYGGSNTEAFF
>TRBV4-1|.|TRBJ2-7|TRBD2
TGCGCCAGCAGCCAACGACCCCAACTAGCGGGAGGGCCTGTCCGCGAGCAGTACTTC
CASSQRPQLAGGPVREQYF
>TRBV7-2|.|TRBJ1-5|TRBD1
TGTGCCAGCAGCTCAAGGACAGGGGGCAATCAGCCCCAGCATTTT
CASSSRTGGNQPQHF
>TRBV6-5|.|TRBJ2-7|.
TGTGCCAGCAGTTACTCAGGTCAGCCTGGGTTAGGGTACGAGCAGTACTTC
CASSYSGQPGLGYEQYF
>TRBV7-2|.|TRBJ2-5|.
TGTGCCAGCAGCTCACAGGGTTCCAAAGAGACCCAGTACTTC
CASSSQGSKETQYF
>TRBV30|.|TRBJ2-3|.
TGTGCCTGGAGTAAGGGGCAAACCACAGATACGCAGTATTTT
CAWSKGQTTDTQYF
>TRBV23-1|.|TRBJ1-2|.
TGCGCCAGCAGTCAATGTCGGCAGCTGACTTTGAGGTACACCTTC
CASSQCRQLTLRYTF
>TRBV7-2|.|TRBJ2-1|TRBD2
TGTGCCAGCAGCCACGGACTAGCGGTAAACTCCTACAATGAGCAGTTCTTC
CASSHGLAVNSYNEQFF
>TRBV20-1|.|TRBJ2-7|.
TGCAGTGCTAGAGATTCTAGGGGGAACTCCTACGAGCAGTACTTC
CSARDSRGNSYEQYF
>TRBV20-1|.|TRBJ1-5|.
TGCAGTGCTAACAAGGGTCGGAGCAATCAGCCCCAGCATTTT
CSANKGRSNQPQHF